A few counts support the clone carrying this T cell receptor (beta chain). The entry originates in a study of beta chain features in type 1 diabetes. Study-level background: The number of sorted cells examined across all samples was approximately 110,000,000.

Trimming stripped 4 bases from V and 3 bases from J, with 13 bases between. Germline V CDR1 and CDR2: MDHEN, SYDVKM. The CDR3 is 15 amino acids. Sequencing targeted expressed TCRB transcripts, as all isolated RNA had been reverse transcribed. The average output of naive, central memory and regulatory T cell samples was millions of reads. The protocol was immunoSEQ multiplex PCR, while the TCRdb copy is restricted to in-frame clones and leaves out a portion. The sample records 450,000 or so clones, more than 9.5% being singletons. The J gene is TRBJ1-5, the V gene TRBV28; D is unresolved. This TCR derives from a young woman in good health. Specimen: naive CD4+ T cells from blood. The CDR3 DNA reads as TGTGCCAGCAGTTCCGCGGAGTGGAACAATCAGCCCCAGCATTTT. Translating gives CASSSAEWNNQPQHF.